Below, one T cell receptor beta chain is given with its context. TCRdb's table, derived via immunoSEQ multiplex PCR, lists solely in-frame clones and lacks some. The sample comprises around 300,000 clones, approximately 90% of which are singletons, and less than 3% rests with the top ten. This entry comes from a study of blood T cell repertoires in COVID-19. Turning to the study itself: Samples came from the United States, Italy and Spain, spanning acute and convalescent COVID-19.

V was clipped by 4 bases and J by 6 bases; unmatched bases: 6. The CDR3 runs to 14 residues. Germline assignment: CDR1 KGHDR and CDR2 SFDVKD. The rearrangement links TRBV24-1 to TRBJ1-2, with 8 bases matching TRBD1. Sequencing was performed on peripheral blood. The receptor was derived from a woman aged 25 to 45 with active or convalescent COVID-19. The CDR3 spells CATSDPGQANGYTF. CDR3 coding DNA: TGTGCCACCAGTGACCCGGGACAGGCGAATGGCTACACCTTC.